These 7 T cell receptor beta chains share one sample of origin, sequenced in a study of a mutant IDH1 vaccine in newly diagnosed glioma (dated by TCRdb to the early 2020s). This sample's time point label indicates: baseline, week 1 (first vaccination visit). The meaning of the sample's treatment or condition label: pre-vaccination baseline after standard-of-care therapy. Library prep was done by the immunoSEQ multiplex PCR assay. The immuneACCESS repertoire file appears here via TCRdb, limited to in-frame rearrangements. These files lack a portion of the clones; in checked studies, under half of the deficit traces to unresolved V genes, and the cause of the others is not known. Here the sample has tens of thousands of clones; roughly 90% occur a single time. The top ten hold around 2.5% of the sample. The sequenced sample was PBMCs, obtained from a glioma patient treated with radiotherapy, temozolomide or both. The receptors were gathered from a man aged 40-49 years with glioma.

The table lists this clone with a count of one. The DNA for the CDR3 is TGTGCCAGCTCACCACTAGGACCATTACCCGAGCAGTACTTC. This codes for CASSPLGPLPEQYF. V usage is TRBV18 and J usage is TRBJ2-7; D uncertain. Germline CDR1 KGHSH, CDR2 LQKENI. The CDR3 is made up of 14 amino acids. With 1 base removed from V and 6 bases from J, the gap between germline ends came to 13 bases. The variable domain in full, completed from reference TRBV18 and TRBJ2-7, reads NAGVMQNPRHLVRRRGQEARLRCSPMKGHSHVYWYRQLPEEGLKFMVYLQKENIIDESGMPKERFSAEFPKEGPSILRIQQVVRGDSAAYFCASSPLGPLPEQYFGPGTRLTVT.

The rearrangement joins TRBV5-6 to TRBJ2-5, with D tentatively TRBD2 (7 bases). Germline V gene data show CDR1 as SGHDT and CDR2 as YYEEEE. This CDR3 is 18 amino acids long. Trimming removed 5 bases at V and 4 bases at J, with 27 bases between. CDR3 region: CASRPRRGGGPGRETQYF. The DNA for the CDR3 is TGTGCCAGCAGACCGAGGAGGGGGGGCGGTCCGGGTAGAGAGACCCAGTACTTC.

The chain is built from TRBV5-1 and TRBJ1-4, with 7 bases fitting TRBD1. CDR3 length: 16 amino acids. With 4 bases clipped from V and 8 bases from J, the junction kept 14 bases outside the gene matches. Germline CDR1 SGHRS, CDR2 YFSETQ. The CDR3 sequence: CASSGGGGGAGEKLFF. CDR3 DNA: TGCGCCAGCAGCGGGGGTGGAGGGGGCGCGGGCGAAAAACTGTTTTTT. Full variable domain (remainder filled in from reference TRBV5-1 and TRBJ1-4): KAGVTQTPRYLIKTRGQQVTLSCSPISGHRSVSWYQQTPGQGLQFLFEYFSETQRNKGNFPGRFSGRQFSNSRSEMNVSTLELGDSALYLCASSGGGGGAGEKLFFGSGTQLSVL.

The chain has TRBV29-1 and TRBJ2-7; a possible D gene is TRBD2 (6 bases). The ends were cut back, 1 base at V and 0 bases at J, with 10 bases in the middle. Germline V gene lookup returns CDR1 SQVTM and CDR2 ANQGSEA. The CDR3 is 14 residues long. This CDR3 is CSVEVRGSSYEQYF. CDR3 coding DNA: TGCAGCGTTGAAGTTCGGGGGAGCTCCTACGAGCAGTACTTC.

This sequence joins TRBV21-1 and TRBJ1-2. TRBV21-1 is flagged as a pseudogene. The CDR3 runs to 15 residues. The CDR3 sequence: CASSPGGPGIYGYTF. DNA of the CDR3: TGTGCCAGCAGCCCCGGGGGCCCAGGGATCTATGGCTACACCTTC.

This clone was picked up a small number of times. The V and J genes are TRBV4-1 and TRBJ2-1, with D unresolved. Trimming cost V 0 bases and J 12 bases, with 6 bases left between them. CDR1 is MGHRA and CDR2 is YSYEKL in the germline V gene. CDR3 length: 11 residues. Here the CDR3 reads CASSQETGQFF. In DNA form, the CDR3 reads TGCGCCAGCAGCCAAGAGACTGGGCAGTTCTTC.

There are a few counts of this clone. As DNA, the CDR3 is TGTGCCAGCAGTGGCAACTATGAAGCTTTCTTT. It codes for CASSGNYEAFF. The chain has TRBV2 and TRBJ1-1; no clear D gene. Trimming shortened V by 4 bases and J by 7 bases, and 7 bases separated the two germline ends. This CDR3 has 11 residues. Germline CDR1 reads SNHLY; CDR2 reads FYNNEI.